This TCR beta chain was captured in a study of OX40 agonist ivuxolimab in advanced cancers. The overall study: While on treatment, patients had intravenous ivuxolimab at 0.01 to 10 mg/kg every 2 weeks. Among those enrolled, mean age was roughly 62 years (range roughly 20 to 79) and about 79% were male. Each dose-escalation patient presented with hepatocellular carcinoma, melanoma, renal cell or head and neck cancer.

The method was immunoSEQ multiplex PCR; TCRdb's version includes in-frame clones alone and lacks a portion of them. Among about 82,000 clones listed, 80% to 95% were seen once. This receptor was identified in an adult with an advanced solid tumor such as melanoma, head and neck, liver or kidney cancer. This specimen was CD4+ or CD8+ T cells sorted from blood, taken in a trial of the OX40 agonist ivuxolimab.

The CDR3 here is CSVADGSYEQYF. The CDR3 DNA follows: TGCAGCGTGGCGGACGGATCCTACGAGCAGTACTTC. V usage is TRBV29-1 and J usage is TRBJ2-7, with D unclear. The V gene's germline CDR1 is SQVTM and CDR2 ANQGSEA. The CDR3 spans 12 residues. V was clipped by 6 bases and J by 1 base, with 10 bases between them.